This T cell receptor (beta chain) was profiled in a study of T cell responses to AZD1222 COVID-19 vaccine. This table comes from immunoSEQ multiplex PCR, and its TCRdb copy is limited to in-frame clones, with some not included. The sample carries 100,000 to 130,000 clones, around 92% recorded once. The CDR3 consists of 14 residues. V was clipped by 3 bases and J by 1 base, with 7 bases between them. CDR1 is MDHEN, CDR2 SYDVKM, per germline. The sample consisted of peripheral blood, taken 28 days after the second AZD1222 dose. The V and J genes are TRBV28 and TRBJ1-3; no clear D gene. The origin of this receptor is an adult who received the AZD1222 COVID-19 vaccine. The DNA of the CDR3 is TGTGCCAGCAGTTTGCGGTGGTCTGGAAACACCATATATTTT. Its protein is CASSLRWSGNTIYF.